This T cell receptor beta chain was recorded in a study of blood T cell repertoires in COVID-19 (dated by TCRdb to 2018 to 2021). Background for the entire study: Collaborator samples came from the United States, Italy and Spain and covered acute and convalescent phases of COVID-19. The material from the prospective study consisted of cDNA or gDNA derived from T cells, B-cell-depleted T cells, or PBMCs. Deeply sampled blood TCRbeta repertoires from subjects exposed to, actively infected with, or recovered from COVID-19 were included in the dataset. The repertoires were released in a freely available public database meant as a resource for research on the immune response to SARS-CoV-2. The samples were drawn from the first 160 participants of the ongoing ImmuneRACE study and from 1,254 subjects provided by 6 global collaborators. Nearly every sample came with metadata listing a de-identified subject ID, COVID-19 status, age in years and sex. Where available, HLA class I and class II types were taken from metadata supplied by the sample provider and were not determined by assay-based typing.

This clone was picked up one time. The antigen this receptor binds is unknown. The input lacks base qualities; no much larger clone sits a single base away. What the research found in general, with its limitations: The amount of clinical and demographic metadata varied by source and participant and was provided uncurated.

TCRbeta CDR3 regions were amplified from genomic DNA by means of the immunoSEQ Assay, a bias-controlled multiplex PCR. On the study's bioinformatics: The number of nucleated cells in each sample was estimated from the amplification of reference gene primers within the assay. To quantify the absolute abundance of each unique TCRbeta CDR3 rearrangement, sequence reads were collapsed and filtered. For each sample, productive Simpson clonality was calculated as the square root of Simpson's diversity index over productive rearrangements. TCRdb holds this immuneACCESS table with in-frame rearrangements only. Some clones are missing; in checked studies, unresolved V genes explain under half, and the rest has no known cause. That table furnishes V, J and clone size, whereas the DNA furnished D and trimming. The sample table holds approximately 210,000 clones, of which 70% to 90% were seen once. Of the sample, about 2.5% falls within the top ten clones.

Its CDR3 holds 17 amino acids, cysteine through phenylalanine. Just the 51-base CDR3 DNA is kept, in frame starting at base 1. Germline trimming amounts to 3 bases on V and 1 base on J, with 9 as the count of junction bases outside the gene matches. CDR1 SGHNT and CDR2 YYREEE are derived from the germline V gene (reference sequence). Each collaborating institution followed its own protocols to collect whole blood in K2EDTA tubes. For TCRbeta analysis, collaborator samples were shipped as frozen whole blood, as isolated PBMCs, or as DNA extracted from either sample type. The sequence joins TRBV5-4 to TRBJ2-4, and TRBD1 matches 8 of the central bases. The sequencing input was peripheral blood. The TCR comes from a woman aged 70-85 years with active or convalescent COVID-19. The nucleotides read TGTGCCAGCAGCTCGGCCGGACAGGGCCATGCCAAAAACATTCAGTACTTC. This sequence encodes CASSSAGQGHAKNIQYF.